Listed here are 25 T cell receptor beta chains from one sample, sequenced in a study of CD8 T cells in ankylosing spondylitis. Broader study findings: In ankylosing spondylitis blood, a motif of fewer than 10 highly homologous TCR beta variants appeared characteristic.

TCRdb re-derived calls from the 5' RACE reads in MiXCR, one entry per CDR3 protein. The sample shows about 390,000 distinct CDR3 sequences, under 25% of them seen only once. Antigen specificity for these receptors is unknown. Source material: blood, either unsorted or a sorted T cell fraction (not recorded which). These receptors were taken from a male donor with ankylosing spondylitis.

The genes are TRBV15 and TRBJ1-5, with 7 nucleotides matching TRBD1. The CDR3 runs 16 residues. Losses at the gene ends were 3 bases for V and 0 bases for J; bases not matched to a gene: 5. CDR1 and CDR2 from the germline V gene are LNHNV and YYDKDF (reference sequence). DNA of the CDR3: TGTGCCACCAGCAGCAGGGGGGGTAATAGCAATCAGCCCCAGCATTTT. Encoded protein: CATSSRGGNSNQPQHF.

This clonotype was observed at least ten times. The CDR3 region has the DNA TGTGCCAGCAGTTCCCCTTCGGGGTCCTCTGGAAACACCATATATTTT. Translating gives CASSSPSGSSGNTIYF. This rearrangement joins TRBV12-3 or TRBV12-4 to TRBJ1-3; D gene uncertain. CDR3 length equals 16 residues. The V gene lost 4 bases and the J gene lost 0 bases, with 13 bases spanning the gap.

The V gene is TRBV9, the J gene TRBJ2-2; the D gene is possibly TRBD1 (5 bases). From germline, CDR1 is SGDLS and CDR2 YYNGEE. CDR3 length equals 15 residues. V dropped 0 bases and J dropped 1 base, with 7 bases sitting between them. The CDR3 spells CASSVGRVNTGELFF. The CDR3 DNA reads as TGTGCCAGCAGCGTAGGCAGGGTGAACACCGGGGAGCTGTTTTTT.

This clonotype was observed a handful of times. The chain has TRBV5-1 and TRBJ1-1; 7 nucleotides align to TRBD1. Looked up from germline, CDR1 is SGHRS and CDR2 is YFSETQ. The CDR3 runs 16 residues. The ends lost 4 bases at V and 2 bases at J; junction bases unmatched: 11. The CDR3 protein is CASSVDRVEGNTEAFF. DNA of the CDR3: TGCGCCAGCAGCGTTGACAGGGTTGAGGGAAACACTGAAGCTTTCTTT.

The V gene is TRBV5-6, the J gene TRBJ1-2; possibly TRBD1 for D (6 bases). This CDR3 contains 11 residues. Per the germline V gene, CDR1 is SGHDT and CDR2 is YYEEEE. The germline V and J ends were trimmed by 1 base and 10 bases, with 8 bases remaining between them. The CDR3 region is CASSLQGYYTF. CDR3 DNA sequence: TGTGCCAGCAGCTTGCAGGGGTACTACACCTTC.

The J gene is TRBJ2-3, the V gene TRBV2; a possible D gene is TRBD2 (6 bases). This CDR3 has 17 amino acids. The germline V and J ends were trimmed by 3 bases and 1 base, with 17 bases remaining between them. Germline V gives CDR1 SNHLY, CDR2 FYNNEI. CDR3 DNA sequence: TGTGCCAGCAGTGACAGGCGGGGACTCAGAGGCACAGATACGCAGTATTTT. Translation: CASSDRRGLRGTDTQYF.

This clonotype appeared a few times. The chain combines TRBV4-1 with TRBJ2-2, with 10 bases aligning to TRBD2. Germline CDR1 reads MGHRA; CDR2 reads YSYEKL. This CDR3 is built from 16 residues. V was pared by 4 bases and J by 4 bases, with 6 bases of the junction left unmatched. In nucleotides, the CDR3 is TGCGCCAGCAGCCCAAATAGCGGGAGGATCACCGGGGAGCTGTTTTTT. Its protein product is CASSPNSGRITGELFF.

The chain links TRBV2 to TRBJ2-7; D might be TRBD1 or TRBD2, each matching 6 bases. The CDR3 loop spans 14 amino acids. The germline V gene has CDR1 SNHLY and CDR2 FYNNEI. The V gene lost 5 bases and the J gene lost 2 bases, with 13 bases spanning the gap. As DNA, the CDR3 is TGTGCCAGCAGTAGGGACGGGGGCGCCTACGAGCAGTACTTC. It codes for CASSRDGGAYEQYF.

The chain carries TRBV20-1 and TRBJ2-5; D might be TRBD1 (6 bases). The CDR3 has 12 amino acids. Germline CDR1 reads DFQATT; CDR2 reads SNEGSKA (reference sequence). The chain's CDR3 is CRVQGSQETQYF. The CDR3 region has the DNA TGCAGGGTACAGGGTAGCCAAGAGACCCAGTACTTC.

This clonotype was counted a few times. The chain combines TRBV20-1 with TRBJ1-2; TRBD1 agrees at 8 bases. The CDR3 extends over 14 amino acids. Germline CDR1 reads DFQATT; CDR2 reads SNEGSKA (reference sequence). The junction had 9 bases not matched to a gene; V was cut back by 1 base and J by 8 bases. DNA for the CDR3: TGCAGTGCTAGAGGGTTTGAGACAGGGGACGGCTACACCTTC. Residues: CSARGFETGDGYTF.

The rearrangement links TRBV2 to TRBJ2-2; D remains ambiguous. The CDR3 loop spans 11 amino acids. Trimming pared 7 bases from V and 7 bases from J, leaving 7 bases between. Germline values: CDR1 SNHLY, CDR2 FYNNEI. The CDR3 region has the DNA TGTGCCAGCAATGAGGTCGGGGAGCTGTTTTTT. It is translated as CASNEVGELFF. The whole variable domain, filled in from reference TRBV2 and TRBJ2-2, reads EPEVTQTPSHQVTQMGQEVILRCVPISNHLYFYWYRQILGQKVEFLVSFYNNEISEKSEIFDDQFSVERPDGSNFTLKIRSTKLEDSAMYFCASNEVGELFFGEGSRLTVL.

The J gene is TRBJ2-7, the V gene TRBV11-2; D might be TRBD1 (6 bases). V was clipped by 1 base and J by 3 bases, with 13 bases between them. There are 15 residues in the CDR3. Germline V gene data show CDR1 as SGHAT and CDR2 as FQNNGV. CDR3 loop: CASSLAHGQHYEQYF. DNA of the CDR3: TGTGCCAGCAGCTTAGCCCACGGACAGCACTACGAGCAGTACTTC.

J is TRBJ2-5 and V is TRBV28; a weak D match, TRBD2 (6 bases). The germline CDR1 and CDR2 sequences are MDHEN and SYDVKM. Trimming took off 6 bases at V and 4 bases at J, with 21 bases between the two ends. There are 16 residues in the CDR3. DNA for the CDR3: TGTGCCAGCAGCACTGCGGGACCTCAGACGGGAGAGACCCAGTACTTC. It translates to CASSTAGPQTGETQYF.

The table lists this clonotype with a few counts. This chain connects TRBV7-9 to TRBJ2-1, with D tentatively TRBD1 (5 bases). Trimming took off 5 bases at V and 5 bases at J, with 16 bases between the two ends. Per the germline V gene, CDR1 is SEHNR and CDR2 is FQNEAQ (reference sequence). The CDR3 extends over 15 amino acids. CDR3 nucleotide sequence: TGTGCCAGCAGCCATACTGGGGCTGGTGACAATGAGCAGTTCTTC. This codes for CASSHTGAGDNEQFF.

This clonotype appeared a few times. The chain carries TRBV5-1 and TRBJ1-5, with 7 bases matching TRBD1. This CDR3 has 14 residues. In germline, CDR1 is SGHRS, CDR2 YFSETQ. V lost 3 bases and J lost 4; bases outside the gene matches: 4. For the CDR3, the DNA is TGCGCCAGCAGCTGGGGGGACAGTAATCAGCCCCAGCATTTT. Amino acid sequence: CASSWGDSNQPQHF.

The J gene is TRBJ2-3, the V gene TRBV20-1; 9 bases agree with TRBD2. This CDR3 spans 16 amino acids. Germline CDR1 and CDR2: DFQATT and SNEGSKA (reference sequence). V shed 4 bases, J shed 3 bases, and the junction held 11 bases outside the gene matches. The CDR3 nucleotides are TGCAGTGCTACCCTGGGCAGCGGGAGGTCAACAGATACGCAGTATTTT. Translating it yields CSATLGSGRSTDTQYF.

This clonotype was counted between two and nine times. The rearrangement joins TRBV29-1 to TRBJ2-7; possibly TRBD2 for D (6 bases). CDR3 length: 12 amino acids. Germline CDR1 reads SQVTM; CDR2 reads ANQGSEA. The V end lost 6 bases, the J end lost 2 bases, and 11 bases lay between the germline ends. The CDR3 DNA reads TGCAGCGTATATACTAGCACCTACGAGCAGTACTTC. The encoded protein is CSVYTSTYEQYF.

This clonotype showed up just a few times. The V call is TRBV12-3 or TRBV12-4, the J call TRBJ2-7; D gene uncertain. The length of the CDR3 is 12 residues. With 7 bases removed from V and 3 bases from J, the gap between germline ends came to 10 bases. In DNA form, the CDR3 reads TGTGCCAGCACCTCAGACGGCTACGAGCAGTACTTC. Translating gives CASTSDGYEQYF.

In this sample, this clonotype turned up many times. This sequence joins TRBV3-1 and TRBJ2-5, with D perhaps TRBD1 or TRBD2 (5 bases each). The CDR3 is 15 residues long. Germline CDR1 and CDR2: LGHDT and YNNKEL (reference sequence). Trimming stripped 4 bases from V and 5 bases from J, with 17 bases between. CDR3 DNA: TGTGCCAGCAGCCGAGGGCCCAGGGATGGGGAGACCCAGTACTTC. Translation gives CASSRGPRDGETQYF.

This clonotype was detected a few times. This chain links TRBV7-9 with TRBJ2-2; D ambiguous. The CDR3 contains 17 residues. CDR1 is SEHNR, CDR2 FQNEAQ, per germline (reference sequence). Trimming shortened V by 5 bases and J by 0 bases, and 16 bases separated the two germline ends. The CDR3 reads CASSDEAGETNTGELFF. The CDR3 nucleotides are TGTGCCAGCAGCGACGAGGCAGGAGAAACGAACACCGGGGAGCTGTTTTTT.

The rearrangement uses TRBV5-1 and TRBJ1-2, with a possible D match to TRBD1 (5 bases). The CDR3 covers 15 residues. Trimming took off 4 bases at V and 2 bases at J, with 15 bases between the two ends. CDR1 SGHRS and CDR2 YFSETQ come from the germline V gene. The CDR3, as DNA: TGCGCCAGCAGCCCCGGGACGAGGGAAAACTATGGCTACACCTTC. It specifies CASSPGTRENYGYTF.

This clonotype was observed at least ten times. The chain carries TRBV5-1 and TRBJ1-1; a possible D gene is TRBD1 (6 bases). Trimming left V 0 bases short and J 1 base short, with 10 bases between. CDR3 size: 15 residues. Germline lookup yields CDR1 SGHRS and CDR2 YFSETQ. The CDR3 region is CASSLERGANTEAFF. CDR3 bases: TGCGCCAGCAGCTTGGAACGGGGGGCGAACACTGAAGCTTTCTTT.

The rearrangement joins TRBV29-1 to TRBJ2-3; weak D call: TRBD1 (6 bases). Trimming shortened V by 7 bases and J by 2 bases, and 10 bases separated the two germline ends. Germline V gives CDR1 SQVTM, CDR2 ANQGSEA. There are 12 residues in the CDR3. DNA of the CDR3: TGCAGCGAGGGGGATTCCACAGATACGCAGTATTTT. This translates into CSEGDSTDTQYF.

The rearrangement uses TRBV4-1 and TRBJ1-3; no definite D call. V dropped 2 bases and J dropped 7 bases, with 15 bases sitting between them. The germline gives CDR1 MGHRA, CDR2 YSYEKL. The CDR3 consists of 15 residues. For the CDR3, the DNA is TGCGCCAGCAGCCAACACGGGGAGTTGGCGAACACCATATATTTT. Translating it yields CASSQHGELANTIYF.

V and J are TRBV2 and TRBJ2-1; 12 bases are shared with TRBD2. The CDR3 loop spans 12 amino acids. V was pared by 2 bases and J by 15 bases, with 2 bases of the junction left unmatched. The V gene's germline CDR1 is SNHLY and CDR2 FYNNEI. CDR3 region: CASSELAGGPFF. In nucleotides, the CDR3 is TGTGCCAGCAGTGAACTAGCGGGAGGGCCGTTCTTC.